This record looks at one T cell receptor beta chain sequence and its context. The entry originates in a study of blood T cells in healthy people across ages. A second about 7 to 11 cycle PCR used barcoded and J-beta primers. TCRdb reprocessed the 5' RACE reads via MiXCR and lists one record per CDR3 protein. The sample has 1.5 million to 2 million distinct CDR3 sequences, 28% seen once; the top ten hold approximately 7.7%. Sequencing input: blood. This clonotype was sampled from a woman aged 25 to 39 in good health.

The CDR3 DNA sequence: TGCAGCGTTGATGGCGGGATTAAGGTTGGCTACACCTTC. This sequence encodes CSVDGGIKVGYTF. The J gene is TRBJ1-2, the V gene TRBV29-1; no definite D call. Trimming stripped 3 bases from V and 7 bases from J, with 15 bases between. The V gene's germline CDR1 is SQVTM and CDR2 ANQGSEA. The length of the CDR3 is 13 residues.